Below, one T cell receptor (beta chain) is given with its context. This sample is drawn from a study of circulating and synovial CD4+ cells in juvenile arthritis. Donors were patients with active juvenile idiopathic arthritis. V was shortened by 3 bases and J by 3 bases, with 8 bases between the two germline ends. CDR1 is SNHLY, CDR2 FYNNEI, per germline. The CDR3 loop spans 13 amino acids. Assay: immunoSEQ multiplex PCR; the TCRdb copy retains only in-frame clones and omits some. Seen here are about 34,000 clones, 95% to 96% observed once, and the top ten hold 0.15% to 0.2%. This TCR derives from a human donor with juvenile idiopathic arthritis. The sample comprised CD4+ T cells from blood. The chain joins TRBV2 to TRBJ1-1; no firm D call. Here the CDR3 DNA reads TGTGCCAGCAGTGACGAGTTGTACACTGAAGCTTTCTTT. It is translated as CASSDELYTEAFF. Full variable domain (missing parts from reference TRBV2 and TRBJ1-1): EPEVTQTPSHQVTQMGQEVILRCVPISNHLYFYWYRQILGQKVEFLVSFYNNEISEKSEIFDDQFSVERPDGSNFTLKIRSTKLEDSAMYFCASSDELYTEAFFGQGTRLTVV.